Described below is a single T cell receptor (beta chain) sequence and its context. The sample originates from a study of blood T cell repertoires in COVID-19. Study context: Acute-phase and convalescent COVID-19 samples originated in the United States, Italy and Spain. Nucleic acid was either cDNA or gDNA, and it came from T cells, B-cell-depleted T cells, or PBMCs.

CDR3 size: 17 residues. CDR1 and CDR2 from the germline V gene are SGHRS and YFSETQ. Trimming took 0 bases from V and 2 from J; bases not matched to a gene: 8. Authors' processing steps: Estimation of nucleated cell counts relied on the amplification of reference gene primers. Produced via immunoSEQ multiplex PCR; TCRdb's table is partial and in-frame only. That table furnishes V, J and clone size, whereas the DNA furnished D and trimming. The data contain about 250,000 clones, 88% of them singletons. V usage is TRBV5-1 and J usage is TRBJ2-5; TRBD2 aligns across 9 bases. This clonotype was sampled from a woman between 35 and 50 years old who had recovered from COVID-19. The sample taken for sequencing was peripheral blood. The CDR3 DNA reads as TGCGCCAGCAGCTTGGCCCCTAGCGGGAAAGGACAAGAGACCCAGTACTTC. This sequence encodes CASSLAPSGKGQETQYF.